The T cell receptor beta chain described here comes from a study of shared clonotypes between healthy human individuals. Replicate PCRs run on unsorted PBMC used approximately 0.3 ug DNA, which was approximately 30,000 T cell genomes. Using immunoSEQ multiplex PCR, the repertoire was profiled, and TCRdb retains in-frame clones only, with some absent. The data contain around 500,000 clones, roughly 80% of them singletons. This CDR3 comprises 14 residues. Germline CDR1 SQVTM, CDR2 ANQGSEA. The V gene lost 3 bases and the J gene lost 3 bases, with 12 bases spanning the gap. The sequence was collected from a woman in her forties in good health. Some clones in this sample may be carry-over from other donors' samples. The sample was PBMCs. The chain links TRBV29-1 to TRBJ2-1; D may correspond to TRBD1 or TRBD2 (5 bases each). CDR3 residues: CSVEGEGNYNEQFF. The CDR3 coding sequence is TGCAGCGTTGAGGGGGAAGGGAACTACAATGAGCAGTTCTTC.